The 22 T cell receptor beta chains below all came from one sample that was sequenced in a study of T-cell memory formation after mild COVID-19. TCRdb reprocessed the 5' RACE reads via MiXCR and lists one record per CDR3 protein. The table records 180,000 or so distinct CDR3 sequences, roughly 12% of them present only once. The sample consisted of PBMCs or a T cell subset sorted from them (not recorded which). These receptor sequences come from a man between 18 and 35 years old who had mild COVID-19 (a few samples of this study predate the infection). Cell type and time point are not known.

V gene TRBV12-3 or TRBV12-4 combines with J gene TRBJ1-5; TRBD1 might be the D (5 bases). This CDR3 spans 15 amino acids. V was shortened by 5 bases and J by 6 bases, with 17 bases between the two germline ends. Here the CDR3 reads CASSKRGGLSQPQHF. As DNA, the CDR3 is TGTGCCAGCAGTAAAAGGGGAGGACTGAGTCAGCCCCAGCATTTT.

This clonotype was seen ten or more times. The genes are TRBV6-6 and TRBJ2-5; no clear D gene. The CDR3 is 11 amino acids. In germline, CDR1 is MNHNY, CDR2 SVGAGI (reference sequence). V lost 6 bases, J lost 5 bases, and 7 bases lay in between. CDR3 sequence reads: CASRKGETQYF. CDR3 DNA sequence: TGTGCCAGCAGGAAAGGGGAGACCCAGTACTTC.

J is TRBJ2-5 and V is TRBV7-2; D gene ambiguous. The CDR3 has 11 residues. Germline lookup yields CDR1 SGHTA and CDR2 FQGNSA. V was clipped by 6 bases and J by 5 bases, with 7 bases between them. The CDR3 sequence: CASRSLETQYF. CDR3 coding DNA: TGTGCCAGCAGAAGCCTGGAGACCCAGTACTTC.

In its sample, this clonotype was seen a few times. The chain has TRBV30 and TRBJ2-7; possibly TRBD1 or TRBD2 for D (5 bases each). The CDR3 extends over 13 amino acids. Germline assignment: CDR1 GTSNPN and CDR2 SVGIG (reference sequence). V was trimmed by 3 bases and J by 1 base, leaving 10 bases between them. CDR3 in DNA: TGTGCCTGGAGCCGTGGGGGTTCCTACGAGCAGTACTTC. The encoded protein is CAWSRGGSYEQYF.

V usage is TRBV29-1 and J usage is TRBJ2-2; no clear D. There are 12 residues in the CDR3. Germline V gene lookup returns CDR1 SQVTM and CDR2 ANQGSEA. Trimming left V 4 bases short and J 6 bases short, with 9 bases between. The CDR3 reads CSVGAPPGELFF. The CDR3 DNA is TGCAGCGTTGGGGCGCCGCCCGGGGAGCTGTTTTTT.

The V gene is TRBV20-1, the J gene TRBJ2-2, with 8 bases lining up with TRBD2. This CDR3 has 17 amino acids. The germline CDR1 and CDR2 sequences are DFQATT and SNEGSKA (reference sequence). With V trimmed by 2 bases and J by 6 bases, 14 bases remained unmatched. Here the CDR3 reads CSARHARGGGSAGELFF. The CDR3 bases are TGCAGTGCTAGACACGCCCGGGGGGGCGGGTCGGCCGGGGAGCTGTTTTTT.

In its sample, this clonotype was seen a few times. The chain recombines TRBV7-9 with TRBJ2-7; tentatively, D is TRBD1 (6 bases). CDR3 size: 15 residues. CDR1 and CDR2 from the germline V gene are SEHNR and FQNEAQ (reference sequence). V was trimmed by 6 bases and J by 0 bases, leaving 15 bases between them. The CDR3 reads CASSLQGTTSYEQYV. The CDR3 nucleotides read TGTGCCAGCAGTCTCCAGGGGACAACCTCCTACGAGCAGTACGTC.

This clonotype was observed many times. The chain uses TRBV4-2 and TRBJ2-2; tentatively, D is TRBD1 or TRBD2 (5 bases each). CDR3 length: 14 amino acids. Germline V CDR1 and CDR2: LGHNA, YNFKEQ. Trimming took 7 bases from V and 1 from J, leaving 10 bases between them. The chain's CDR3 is CASKVGVNTGELFF. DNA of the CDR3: TGTGCCAGCAAGGTGGGGGTGAACACCGGGGAGCTGTTTTTT.

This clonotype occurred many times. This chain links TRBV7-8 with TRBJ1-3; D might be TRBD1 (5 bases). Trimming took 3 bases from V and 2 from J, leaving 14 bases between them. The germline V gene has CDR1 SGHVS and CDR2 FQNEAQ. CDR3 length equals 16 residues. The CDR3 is CASSFHGAQTGNTIYF. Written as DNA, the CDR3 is TGTGCCAGCAGCTTCCACGGGGCGCAGACTGGAAACACCATATATTTT.

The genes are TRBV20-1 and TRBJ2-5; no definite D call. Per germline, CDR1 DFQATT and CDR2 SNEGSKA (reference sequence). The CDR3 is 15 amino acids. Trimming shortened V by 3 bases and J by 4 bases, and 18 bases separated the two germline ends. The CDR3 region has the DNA TGCAGTGCTAGGTCGCAACGGGCCTTAGTAGAGACCCAGTACTTC. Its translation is CSARSQRALVETQYF.

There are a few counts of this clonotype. The CDR3 region has the DNA TGTGCCAGCAGCTTCTCCATCGGACAGGGGGTGAAAGATACGCAGTATTTT. It translates to CASSFSIGQGVKDTQYF. The genes are TRBV11-2 and TRBJ2-3; TRBD1 aligns across 10 bases. J gave up 5 bases and V 3 bases, and 11 bases lay outside the gene matches. The CDR3 runs to 17 residues. CDR1 SGHAT and CDR2 FQNNGV come from the germline V gene.

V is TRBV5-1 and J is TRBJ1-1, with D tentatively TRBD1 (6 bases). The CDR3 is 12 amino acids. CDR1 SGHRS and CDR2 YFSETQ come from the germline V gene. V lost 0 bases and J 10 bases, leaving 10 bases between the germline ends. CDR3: CASSLDREAAFF. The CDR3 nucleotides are TGCGCCAGCAGCTTGGACAGGGAAGCAGCTTTCTTT.

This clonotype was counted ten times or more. CDR3 in DNA: TGCGCCAGCAGCCTCGACACGGATTTCTCACCCCTCCACTTT. Protein sequence: CASSLDTDFSPLHF. The chain has TRBV5-1 and TRBJ1-6; D not resolved. The CDR3 length is 14 residues. The V gene lost 4 bases and the J gene lost 10 bases, with 15 bases spanning the gap. Germline loops: CDR1 SGHRS, CDR2 YFSETQ.

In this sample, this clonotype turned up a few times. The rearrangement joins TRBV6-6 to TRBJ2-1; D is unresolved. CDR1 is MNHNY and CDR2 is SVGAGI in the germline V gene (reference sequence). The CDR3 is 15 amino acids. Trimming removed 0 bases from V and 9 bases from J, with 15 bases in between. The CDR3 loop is CASSYSAGIWGEQFF. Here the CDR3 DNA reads TGTGCCAGCAGTTACTCGGCTGGAATTTGGGGTGAGCAGTTCTTC.

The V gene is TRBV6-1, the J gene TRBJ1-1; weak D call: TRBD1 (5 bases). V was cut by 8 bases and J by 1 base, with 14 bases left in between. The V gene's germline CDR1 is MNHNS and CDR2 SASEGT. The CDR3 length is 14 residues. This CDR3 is CASGKTVRNTEAFF. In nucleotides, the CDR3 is TGTGCCAGCGGTAAGACAGTCCGGAACACTGAAGCTTTCTTT.

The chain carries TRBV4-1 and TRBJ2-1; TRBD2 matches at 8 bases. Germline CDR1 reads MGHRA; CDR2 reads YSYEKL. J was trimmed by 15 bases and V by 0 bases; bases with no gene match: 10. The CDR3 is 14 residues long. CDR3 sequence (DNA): TGCGCCAGCAGCCAAGATCGCGGGACTAGAGGGCCGTTCTTC. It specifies CASSQDRGTRGPFF.

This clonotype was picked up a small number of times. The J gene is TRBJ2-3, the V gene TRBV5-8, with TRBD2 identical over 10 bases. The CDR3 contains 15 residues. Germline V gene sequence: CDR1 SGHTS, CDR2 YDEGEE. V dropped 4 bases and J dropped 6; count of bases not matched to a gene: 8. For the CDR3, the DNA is TGTGCCAGCAGCCAGCGGGGGGGCCTTAAGGATACGCAGTATTTT. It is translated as CASSQRGGLKDTQYF.

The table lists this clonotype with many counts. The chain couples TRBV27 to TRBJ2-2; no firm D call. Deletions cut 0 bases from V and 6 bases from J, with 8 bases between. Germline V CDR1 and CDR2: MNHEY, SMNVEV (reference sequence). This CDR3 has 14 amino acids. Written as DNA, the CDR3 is TGTGCCAGCAGTTTATCGACCGGAGCCGGGGAGCTGTTTTTT. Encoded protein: CASSLSTGAGELFF.

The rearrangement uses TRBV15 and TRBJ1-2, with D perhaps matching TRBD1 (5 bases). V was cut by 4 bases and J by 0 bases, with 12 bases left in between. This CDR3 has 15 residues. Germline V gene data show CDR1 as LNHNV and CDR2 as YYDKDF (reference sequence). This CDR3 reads CATSTSTASNYGYTF. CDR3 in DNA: TGTGCCACCAGCACCTCGACAGCTTCTAACTATGGCTACACCTTC.

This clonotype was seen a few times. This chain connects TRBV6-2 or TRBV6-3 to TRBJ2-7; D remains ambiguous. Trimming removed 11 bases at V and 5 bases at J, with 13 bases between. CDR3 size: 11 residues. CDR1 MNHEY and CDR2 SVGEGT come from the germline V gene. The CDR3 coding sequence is TGTGCCGCTGGGCTAGACAACGAGCAGTACGTC. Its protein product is CAAGLDNEQYV.

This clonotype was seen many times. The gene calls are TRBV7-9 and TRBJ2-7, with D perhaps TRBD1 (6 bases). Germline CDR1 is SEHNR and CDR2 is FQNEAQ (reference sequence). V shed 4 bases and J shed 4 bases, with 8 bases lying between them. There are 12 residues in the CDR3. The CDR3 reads CASSSQGYEQYV. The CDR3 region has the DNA TGTGCCAGCAGCTCCCAGGGGTACGAGCAGTACGTC.

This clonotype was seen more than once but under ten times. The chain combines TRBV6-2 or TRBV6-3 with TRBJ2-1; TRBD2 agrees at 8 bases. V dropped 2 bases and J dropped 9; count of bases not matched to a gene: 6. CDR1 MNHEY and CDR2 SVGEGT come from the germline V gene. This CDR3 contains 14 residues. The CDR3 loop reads CASSYIGLAGEQFF. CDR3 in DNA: TGTGCCAGCAGTTACATCGGACTAGCTGGTGAGCAGTTCTTC.